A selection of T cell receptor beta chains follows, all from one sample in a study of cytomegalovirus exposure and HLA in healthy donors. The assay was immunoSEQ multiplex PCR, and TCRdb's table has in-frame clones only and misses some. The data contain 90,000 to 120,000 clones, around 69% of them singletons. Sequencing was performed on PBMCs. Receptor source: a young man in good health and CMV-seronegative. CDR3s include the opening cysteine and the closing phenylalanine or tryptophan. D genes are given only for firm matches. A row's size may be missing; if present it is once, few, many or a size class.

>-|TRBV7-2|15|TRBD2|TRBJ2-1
CASSLLTSGGAEQFF
TGTGCCAGCAGCTTACTGACTAGCGGGGGGGCTGAGCAGTTCTTC
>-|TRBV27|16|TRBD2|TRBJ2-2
CASSPSWGLNTGELFF
TGTGCCAGCAGTCCGAGTTGGGGACTAAACACCGGGGAGCTGTTTTTT
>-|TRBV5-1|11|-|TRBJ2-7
CASSGGSEQYF
TGCGCCAGCAGCGGGGGCAGCGAGCAGTACTTC
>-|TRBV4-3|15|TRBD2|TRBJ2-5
CASSQEGTSEETQYF
TGCGCCAGCAGCCAAGAGGGGACTAGCGAAGAGACCCAGTACTTC
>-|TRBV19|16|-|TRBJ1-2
CASSIDRGSANYGYTF
TGTGCCAGTAGTATAGATCGCGGCAGCGCTAACTATGGCTACACCTTC
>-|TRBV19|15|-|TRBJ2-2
CASKEFGQYTGELFF
TGTGCCAGTAAAGAGTTTGGGCAGTACACCGGGGAGCTGTTTTTT
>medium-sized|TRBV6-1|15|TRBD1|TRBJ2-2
CASSATGGDTGELFF
TGTGCCAGCAGTGCCACAGGGGGTGACACCGGGGAGCTGTTTTTT
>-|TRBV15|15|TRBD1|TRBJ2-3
CATSRTGDHSRTQYF
TGTGCCACCAGCAGGACAGGGGATCATAGTAGGACGCAGTATTTT
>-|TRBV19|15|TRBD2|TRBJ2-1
CASAALVAGGLLQFF
TGTGCCAGTGCCGCCCTGGTAGCGGGGGGGTTGTTGCAGTTCTTC
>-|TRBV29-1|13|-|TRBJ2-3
CSVGSGYSDTQYF
TGCAGCGTTGGCAGCGGGTACTCAGATACGCAGTATTTT
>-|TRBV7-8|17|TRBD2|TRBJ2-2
CASSPRTSGGGTGELFF
TGTGCCAGCAGCCCACGGACTAGCGGGGGTGGTACCGGGGAGCTGTTTTTT
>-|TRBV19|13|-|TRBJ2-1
CASSIGGIIEQFF
TGTGCCAGTAGTATAGGAGGGATTATTGAGCAGTTCTTC
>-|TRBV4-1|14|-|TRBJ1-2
CASSQDPQGTGYTF
TGCGCCAGCAGCCAAGATCCTCAGGGTACGGGCTACACCTTC
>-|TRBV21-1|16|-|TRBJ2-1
CASSPRTQQGRNEQFF
TGTGCCAGCAGCCCCCGTACACAACAGGGGAGGAATGAGCAGTTCTTC
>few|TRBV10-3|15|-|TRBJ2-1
CAISTKHPAYNEQFF
TGTGCCATCAGTACAAAACACCCAGCCTACAATGAGCAGTTCTTC
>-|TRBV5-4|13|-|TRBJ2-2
CASSMGLTGELFF
TGTGCCAGCAGCATGGGACTCACCGGGGAGCTGTTTTTT
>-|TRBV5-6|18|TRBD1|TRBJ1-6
CASSLVGGGQGGLSPLHF
TGTGCCAGCAGCTTGGTGGGAGGGGGACAGGGTGGTTTGTCACCCCTCCACTTT
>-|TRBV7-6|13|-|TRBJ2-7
CASSTERTYEQYF
TGTGCCAGCAGTACGGAGCGAACCTACGAGCAGTACTTC
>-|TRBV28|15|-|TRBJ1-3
CASSTPTVSGNTIYF
TGTGCCAGCAGTACTCCGACAGTCTCTGGAAACACCATATATTTT
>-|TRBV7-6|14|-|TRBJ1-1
CASSLDPRGTEAFF
TGTGCCAGCAGCTTAGATCCCAGGGGCACTGAAGCTTTCTTT
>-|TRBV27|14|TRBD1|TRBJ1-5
CASSLFRGDQPQHF
TGTGCCAGCAGTTTATTCAGGGGGGATCAGCCCCAGCATTTT
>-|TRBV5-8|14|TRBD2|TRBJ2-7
CASSRRGGLREQYF
TGTGCCAGCAGCCGGCGGGGGGGATTACGAGAGCAGTACTTC
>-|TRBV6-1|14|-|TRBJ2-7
CATSPGLSGYEQYF
TGTGCCACCTCTCCGGGTCTATCGGGGTACGAGCAGTACTTC
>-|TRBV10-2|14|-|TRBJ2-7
CASSVAGVVNEQYF
TGCGCCAGCAGTGTGGCCGGGGTCGTCAACGAGCAGTACTTC
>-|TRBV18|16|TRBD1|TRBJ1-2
CASSFQPGQGSYGYTF
TGTGCCAGCTCATTCCAACCGGGACAGGGGTCCTATGGCTACACCTTC
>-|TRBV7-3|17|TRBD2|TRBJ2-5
CASSNGTIGGRIETQYF
TGTGCCAGCAGCAACGGGACTATCGGGGGGAGAATAGAGACCCAGTACTTC
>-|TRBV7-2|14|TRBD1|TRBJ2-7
CASSSTGGSYEQYF
TGTGCCAGCAGCTCCACAGGGGGAAGCTACGAGCAGTACTTC
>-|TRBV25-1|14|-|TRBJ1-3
CASTDRHSGNTIYF
TGTGCCAGCACCGACAGGCATTCTGGAAACACCATATATTTT
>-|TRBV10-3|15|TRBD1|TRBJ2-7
CASRSDRGNHDEQYF
TGTGCCTCCCGATCGGACAGGGGCAACCACGACGAGCAGTACTTC
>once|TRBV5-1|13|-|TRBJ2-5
CASSLGGVETQYF
TGCGCCAGCAGCTTGGGGGGGGTGGAGACCCAGTACTTC
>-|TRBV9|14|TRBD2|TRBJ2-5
CASSVDSGGKTQYF
TGTGCCAGCAGCGTTGATAGCGGGGGGAAGACCCAGTACTTC
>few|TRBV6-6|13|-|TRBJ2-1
CASSSTKYNEQFF
TGTGCCAGCAGTTCAACAAAGTACAATGAGCAGTTCTTC
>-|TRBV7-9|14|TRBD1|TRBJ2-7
CASSLGTGSYEQYF
TGTGCCAGCAGCTTAGGGACAGGGTCCTACGAGCAGTACTTC
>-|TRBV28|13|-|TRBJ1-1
CASTKRGPPEAFF
TGTGCCAGCACCAAACGAGGGCCGCCAGAAGCTTTCTTT
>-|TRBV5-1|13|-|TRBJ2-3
CASSPRVTDTQYF
TGCGCCAGCAGCCCCCGAGTCACAGATACGCAGTATTTT
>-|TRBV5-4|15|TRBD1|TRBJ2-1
CASSLGDRGIYEQFF
TGTGCCAGCAGCTTGGGGGACAGGGGGATCTATGAGCAGTTCTTC
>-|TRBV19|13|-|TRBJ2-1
CASSIGRGSEQFF
TGTGCCAGTAGTATCGGTAGGGGAAGTGAGCAGTTCTTC
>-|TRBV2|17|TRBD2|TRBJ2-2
CATSPTLAGGGAGELFF
TGTGCAACCAGTCCGACCCTAGCGGGCGGGGGGGCCGGGGAGCTGTTTTTT
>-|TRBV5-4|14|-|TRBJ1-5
CASSLRGSNQPQHF
TGTGCCAGCAGCTTGCGGGGTAGCAATCAGCCCCAGCATTTT
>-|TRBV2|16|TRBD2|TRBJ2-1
CASSEWSRLAGNEQFF
TGTGCCAGCAGTGAATGGAGTCGACTAGCGGGGAATGAGCAGTTCTTC
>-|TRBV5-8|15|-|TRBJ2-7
CASSPDRLKSYEQYF
TGTGCCAGCAGCCCGGACAGACTAAAATCCTACGAGCAGTACTTC
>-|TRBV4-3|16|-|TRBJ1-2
CASSQDGGQNLYGYTF
TGCGCCAGCAGCCAAGATGGAGGACAGAATCTCTATGGCTACACCTTC
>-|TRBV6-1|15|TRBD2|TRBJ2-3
CASSALAGDADTQYF
TGTGCCAGCAGTGCCCTAGCGGGGGACGCAGATACGCAGTATTTT
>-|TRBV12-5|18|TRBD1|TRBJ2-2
CASGLATGGQGGTGELFF
TGTGCTAGTGGTTTGGCCACAGGGGGGCAGGGGGGTACCGGGGAGCTGTTTTTT
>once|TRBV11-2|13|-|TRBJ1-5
CASSLDGNQPQHF
TGTGCCAGCAGCTTAGACGGGAATCAGCCCCAGCATTTT
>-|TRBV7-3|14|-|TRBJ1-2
CASSLGSGADGYTF
TGTGCCAGCAGCTTGGGGTCAGGGGCCGATGGCTACACCTTC
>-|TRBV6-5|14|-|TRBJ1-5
CASSPIDRHQPQHF
TGTGCCAGCAGTCCAATCGACAGGCATCAGCCCCAGCATTTT
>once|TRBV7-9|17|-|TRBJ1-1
CASSLVSRSREATEAFF
TGTGCCAGCAGCTTAGTCTCTAGGAGCAGAGAAGCCACTGAAGCTTTCTTT
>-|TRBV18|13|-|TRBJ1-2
CASSQTDNYGYTF
TGTGCCAGCTCACAGACAGACAACTATGGCTACACCTTC